Listed below are T cell receptor beta chains from one sample, sequenced in a study of T cells in severe cutaneous drug reactions. TCRdb reanalyzed the multiplex PCR reads, giving one entry per CDR3 protein sequence and no DNA. The sample holds tens of thousands of distinct CDR3 sequences. Sequenced material: PBMCs. The origin of the receptors is a human donor with toxic epidermal necrolysis, a severe cutaneous drug reaction. Both conserved end residues are part of each CDR3. Clone size, where shown, is once, few, many, or a class for clones that have expanded.

TRBV7-9	TRBJ2-7	14	.	CASSLARGHYEQYF
TRBV12-3/TRBV12-4	TRBJ1-5	12	.	CASSLPGAPQHF
TRBV11-2	TRBJ2-1	17	.	CASSLVGRGGSYNEQFF
TRBV28	TRBJ1-5	15	.	CASRLKGVRNQPQHF
TRBV20-1	TRBJ2-7	13	.	CSAKWPSGVQQYF
TRBV10-3	TRBJ2-1	15	.	CAISEGATSYNEQFF
TRBV29-1	TRBJ2-7	16	.	CSVTGGGLAGTYEQYF
TRBV6-2/TRBV6-3	TRBJ2-5	16	.	CASSDRDAGRQETQYF
TRBV12-3/TRBV12-4	TRBJ2-1	12	.	CASSFGRAEQFF
TRBV7-9	TRBJ2-4	18	.	CASSLPPNRGVAKNIQYF
TRBV12-3/TRBV12-4	TRBJ1-2	13	.	CASSLFRRAGYTF
TRBV18	TRBJ2-5	14	.	CASSPPEPQETQYF
TRBV27	TRBJ2-1	16	.	CASRQNRAGGGYEQFF
TRBV10-3	TRBJ2-1	17	.	CAISDPGLAGGYNEQFF
TRBV13	TRBJ2-7	13	.	CASSLSNVREQYF
TRBV20-1	TRBJ2-1	16	.	CSARRGGKNPYNEQFF
TRBV6-2/TRBV6-3	TRBJ1-3	15	.	CASSPRQISGNTIYF
TRBV9	TRBJ2-1	19	.	CASSVGPGGGRRRYNEQFF
TRBV4-2	TRBJ1-1	15	.	CASSHFGGSSTEAFF
TRBV12-3/TRBV12-4	TRBJ2-7	13	.	CASSTRDRGEQYF
TRBV2	TRBJ1-2	11	medium-sized	CASSGNYGYTF
TRBV6-2/TRBV6-3	TRBJ2-1	17	.	CASSYPPAGLSYNEQFF
TRBV29-1	TRBJ1-3	14	medium-sized	CSVEGLGSGNTIYF
TRBV18	TRBJ1-3	15	.	CASSPNHPSGNTIYF
TRBV20-1	TRBJ1-2	15	.	CSARDLARDRNGYTF
TRBV20-1	TRBJ2-1	15	.	CSARDFGRGSNEQFF
TRBV15	TRBJ1-4	16	.	CATSRDHGGEGEKLFF
TRBV28	TRBJ2-1	14	.	CASFPAGERNEQFF
TRBV20-1	TRBJ2-1	15	.	CSAFHLAGSYNEQFF
TRBV20-1	TRBJ2-7	14	.	CSASLSGSAYEQYF
TRBV27	TRBJ2-7	16	.	CASSLSASASSYEQYF